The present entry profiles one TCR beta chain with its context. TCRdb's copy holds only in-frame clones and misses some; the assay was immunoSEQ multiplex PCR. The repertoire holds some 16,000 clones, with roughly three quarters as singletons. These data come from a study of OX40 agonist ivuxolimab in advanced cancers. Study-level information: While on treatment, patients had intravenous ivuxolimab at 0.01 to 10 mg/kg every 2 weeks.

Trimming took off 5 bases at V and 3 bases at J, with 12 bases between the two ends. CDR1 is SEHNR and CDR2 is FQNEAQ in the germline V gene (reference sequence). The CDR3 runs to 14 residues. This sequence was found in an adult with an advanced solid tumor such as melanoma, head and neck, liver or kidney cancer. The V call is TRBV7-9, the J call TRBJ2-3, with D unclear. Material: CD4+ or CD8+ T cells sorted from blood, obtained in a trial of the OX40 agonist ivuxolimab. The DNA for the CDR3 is TGTGCCAGCAGCCTTCTTCTACAGACAGATACGCAGTATTTT. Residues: CASSLLLQTDTQYF.